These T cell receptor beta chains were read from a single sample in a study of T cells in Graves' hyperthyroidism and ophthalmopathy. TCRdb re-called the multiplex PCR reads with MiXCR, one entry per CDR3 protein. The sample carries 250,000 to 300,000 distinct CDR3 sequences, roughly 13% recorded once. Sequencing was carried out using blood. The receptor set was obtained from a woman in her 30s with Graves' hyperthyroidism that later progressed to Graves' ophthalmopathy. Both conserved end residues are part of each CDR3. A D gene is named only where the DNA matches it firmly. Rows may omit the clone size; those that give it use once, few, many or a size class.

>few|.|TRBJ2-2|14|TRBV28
TGTGCCTCGCTCGGGTGGGTGGGCACCGGGGAGCTGTTTTTT
CASLGWVGTGELFF
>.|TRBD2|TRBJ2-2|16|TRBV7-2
TGTGCCAACAGCCCGGCGGGGGGCGCAGGAACCGGGGAGCTGTTTTTT
CANSPAGGAGTGELFF
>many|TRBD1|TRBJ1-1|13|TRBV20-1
TGCAGTGCCCCGGGACAGGGAGGCACTGAAGCTTTCTTT
CSAPGQGGTEAFF
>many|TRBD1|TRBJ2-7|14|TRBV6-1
TGTGCCAGCAGCCTCGACAGGGCGACGTACGAGCAGTACTTC
CASSLDRATYEQYF
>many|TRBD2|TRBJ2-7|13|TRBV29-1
TGCAGCGTTAATAGCGGGAGGGATAACGAGCAGTACTTC
CSVNSGRDNEQYF
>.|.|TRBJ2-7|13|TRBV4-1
TGCGCCAGCAGCCAACTCATAGATCGGGGGCAGTACTTC
CASSQLIDRGQYF
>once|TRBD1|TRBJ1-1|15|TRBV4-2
TGTGTCAGCAGCCAAGGATTAGGGGGCTTCACTGAAGCTTTCTTT
CVSSQGLGGFTEAFF
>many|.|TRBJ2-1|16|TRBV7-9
TGTGCCAGCAGCTTGAAGCTAGGGGATTCCTACAATGAGCAGTTCTTC
CASSLKLGDSYNEQFF
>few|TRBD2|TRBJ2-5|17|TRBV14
TGTGCCAGCAGCCAACCTACCGGGACTAGTTATTTGGAGACCCAGTACTTC
CASSQPTGTSYLETQYF
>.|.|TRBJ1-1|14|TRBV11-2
TGTGCCAGCAGCCGGGGGGGATACGACACTGAAGCTTTCTTT
CASSRGGYDTEAFF
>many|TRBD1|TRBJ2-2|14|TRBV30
TGTGCCTGGAGTGAACAGGGGGTAGCCGGGGAGCTGTTTTTT
CAWSEQGVAGELFF
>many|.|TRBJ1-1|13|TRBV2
TGTGCCAGCCGCCTCACTTGGGCGGGTGAAGCTTTCTTT
CASRLTWAGEAFF
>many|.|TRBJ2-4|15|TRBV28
TGTGCCAGCAGTTTAGTGGGAGTAGCCAAAAACATTCAGTACTTC
CASSLVGVAKNIQYF
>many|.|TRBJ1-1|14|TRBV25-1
TGTGCCAGCAGTGAATCTCCGGGACCGGTAAAACCTTTCTTT
CASSESPGPVKPFF
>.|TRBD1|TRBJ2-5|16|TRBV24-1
TGTGCCACCAGTGAACCGGGGACAGAAAAACAAGAGACCCAGTACTTC
CATSEPGTEKQETQYF
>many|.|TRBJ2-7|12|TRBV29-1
TGCAGCGTTGTGGGCGGGTCCTACGAGCAGTACTTC
CSVVGGSYEQYF
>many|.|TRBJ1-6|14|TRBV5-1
TGCGCCAGCAGCCGAGGGAGCTACAATTCACCCCTCCACTTT
CASSRGSYNSPLHF
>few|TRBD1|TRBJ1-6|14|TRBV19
TGTGCCAGTAGTACACAGGGGGCGGATTCACCCCTCCACTTT
CASSTQGADSPLHF
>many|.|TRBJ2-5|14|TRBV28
TGTGCCAGCAGGCAGCCAGGGGCAGAAGAGACCCAGTACTTC
CASRQPGAEETQYF
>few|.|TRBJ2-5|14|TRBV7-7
TGTGCTAGCAGCGCTGCAGGGACCCAAGAGACCCAGTACTTC
CASSAAGTQETQYF
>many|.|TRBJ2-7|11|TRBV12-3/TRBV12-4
TGTGCCAGCCGAGGGTCTGCCGAGCAGTACTTC
CASRGSAEQYF
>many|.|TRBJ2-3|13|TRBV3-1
TGTGCCGCCCGACTAGGAGGCACAGATACGCAGTATTTT
CAARLGGTDTQYF
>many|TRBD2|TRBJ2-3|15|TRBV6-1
TGTGCCAGCCGGGGGCGGGAGGGTGCGAAAGATACGCAGTATTTT
CASRGREGAKDTQYF
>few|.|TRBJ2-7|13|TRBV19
TGTGCCAGTAGTACGGAAGGTTTCTACGAGCAGTACTTC
CASSTEGFYEQYF
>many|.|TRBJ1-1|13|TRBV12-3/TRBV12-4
TGTGCCAGCAGTTTTGGGGGGAACACTGAAGCTTTCTTT
CASSFGGNTEAFF
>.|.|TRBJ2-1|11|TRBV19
TGTGCCAGTAGTACCTCAATGAAGCAGTTCTTC
CASSTSMKQFF
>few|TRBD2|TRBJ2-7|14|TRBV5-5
TGTGCCAGCAGCTTGCTAGCGGGAGTCCTGGAGCAGTACTTC
CASSLLAGVLEQYF
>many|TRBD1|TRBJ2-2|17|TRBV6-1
TGTGCCATAGCCGGGACAGGGGGGAATATGGGTGCCGGGGAGCTGTTTTTT
CAIAGTGGNMGAGELFF
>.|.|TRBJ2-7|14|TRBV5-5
TGTGCCAGCAGCCAATGGACTTTAGCCTACGAGCAGTACTTC
CASSQWTLAYEQYF
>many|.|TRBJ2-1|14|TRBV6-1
TGTGCCAGCAGCATGGGTGTACTCTACAATGAGCAGTTCTTC
CASSMGVLYNEQFF
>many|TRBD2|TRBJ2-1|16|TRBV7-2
TGTGCCAGCAGCTTAGCGTCGGGACTAGGCTCCGGTGAGCAGTTCTTC
CASSLASGLGSGEQFF
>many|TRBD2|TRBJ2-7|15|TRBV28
TGTGCCAGCAGTTTTGGACTAGCAGCCTCCTACGAGCAGTACTTC
CASSFGLAASYEQYF
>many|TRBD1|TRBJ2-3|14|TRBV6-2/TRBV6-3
TGTGCCAGCAGTCTTCTGACAGGGAGAGATACGCAGTATTTT
CASSLLTGRDTQYF
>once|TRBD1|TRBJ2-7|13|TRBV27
TGTGCCAGCAGCCTCCAGGGGGCGCGGGAGCAGTACTTC
CASSLQGAREQYF
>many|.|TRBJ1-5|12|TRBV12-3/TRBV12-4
TGTGCCAGCAGTTTAAGCGTTGCGGCCCAGCATTTT
CASSLSVAAQHF
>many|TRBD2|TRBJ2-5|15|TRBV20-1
TGCAGTGCTAGATCCGGGACTAGCGGGAGAGAGACCCAGTACTTC
CSARSGTSGRETQYF